This T cell receptor (beta chain) was recorded in a study of shared clonotypes between healthy human individuals. Within Nashville, Tennessee resided all donors, each a Caucasian adult. Notes on this clone: Its antigen is still unknown.

Findings and caveats of the study: When naive CD4 clonotypes were compared across four donors, roughly 4.9% were shared.

In the authors' workflow: Sequence data from immunoSEQ were junction-only and lacked quality scores; consequently, filtering differed. Assay: immunoSEQ multiplex PCR; the TCRdb copy retains only in-frame clones and omits some. Clone size and V and J calls were adopted from that table, with D and trimming inferred from the DNA. This sample yields roughly 640,000 clones, of which about 74% are seen a single time; less than 2% belongs to the top ten. The sample consisted of memory CD4+ T cells sorted from blood. Noted subset: CD45RA-negative fraction. The clonotype comes from a woman between 25 and 40 years old in good health.

For the CDR3, the DNA is TGTGCCAGCAGCTTAGAAACCTCGGTGCATGGCTACACCTTC. Residues: CASSLETSVHGYTF. The V and J genes are TRBV7-9 and TRBJ1-2, with unresolved D. This CDR3 has 14 amino acids. The V gene lost 1 base and the J gene lost 6 bases, with 12 bases spanning the gap. CDR1 is SEHNR and CDR2 is FQNEAQ in the germline V gene (reference sequence). The full variable domain, in which reference TRBV7-9 and TRBJ1-2 provide the parts outside the CDR3, is DTGVSQNPRHKITKRGQNVTFRCDPISEHNRLYWYRQTLGQGPEFLTYFQNEAQLEKSRLLSDRFSAERPKGSFSTLEIQRTEQGDSAMYLCASSLETSVHGYTFGSGTRLTVV.